This T cell receptor beta chain originates from a study of T cell changes during pregnancy in multiple sclerosis. Looked up from germline, CDR1 is SNHLY and CDR2 is FYNNEI. The CDR3 length is 15 residues. V shed 5 bases, J shed 6 bases, and the junction held 9 bases outside the gene matches. Sequenced by immunoSEQ multiplex PCR; TCRdb stores in-frame clones only, minus some. In the table there are 45,000 to 60,000 clones, roughly nine tenths of which are singletons. The receptor was isolated from a female donor with multiple sclerosis, enrolled in a pregnancy study. The material sequenced was CD8+ T cells from peripheral blood mononuclear cells, taken before pregnancy. This chain connects TRBV2 to TRBJ2-7, with 11 nucleotides matching TRBD2. For the CDR3, the DNA is TGTGCCAGCAGTTCCCCACCTAGCGGGGGGACCGAGCAGTACTTC. Translating it yields CASSSPPSGGTEQYF.